Detailed here is one T cell receptor (beta chain). Its antigen is currently unknown. Using immunoSEQ multiplex PCR, the repertoire was profiled, and TCRdb retains in-frame clones only, with some absent. Among around 200,000 clones listed, approximately 94% were seen once. Pooling covered second doses at about 4 or about 12 weeks. The source of the sample is a study of T cell responses to AZD1222 COVID-19 vaccine. Study-wide findings and caveats: There were repertoire samples only from the period after the peak T cell response. Reportedly, nearly half of unique spike TCRs recognized epitopes outside B.1.351/B.1.1.7 mutations. The donor group comprised mostly white British people and more females; the analysis possibly underestimated clonal diversity.

Germline CDR1 and CDR2: SNHLY and FYNNEI. The CDR3 is made up of 13 amino acids. J lost 4 bases, V lost 7 bases, and 4 bases had no gene match. The V and J genes are TRBV2 and TRBJ2-7; 10 bases align to TRBD1. This TCR came from an adult who received the AZD1222 COVID-19 vaccine. The source material was peripheral blood, sampled 28 days after the second AZD1222 dose. CDR3 region: CASKGTGVYEQYF. The CDR3 region has the DNA TGTGCCAGCAAAGGGACAGGGGTTTACGAGCAGTACTTC.